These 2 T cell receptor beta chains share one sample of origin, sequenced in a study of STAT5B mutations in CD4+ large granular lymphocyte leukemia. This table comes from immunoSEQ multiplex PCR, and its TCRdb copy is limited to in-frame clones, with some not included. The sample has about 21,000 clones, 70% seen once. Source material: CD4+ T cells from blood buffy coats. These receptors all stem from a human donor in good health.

The CDR3 bases are TGTGCCAGCAGCTTAAGATTGAGCTCCTATAATTCACCCCTCCACTTT. It is translated as CASSLRLSSYNSPLHF. J is TRBJ1-6 and V is TRBV7-8; D remains unclear. CDR3 length: 16 residues. The germline gives CDR1 SGHVS, CDR2 FQNEAQ. V lost 2 bases, J lost 0 bases, and 8 bases lay in between.

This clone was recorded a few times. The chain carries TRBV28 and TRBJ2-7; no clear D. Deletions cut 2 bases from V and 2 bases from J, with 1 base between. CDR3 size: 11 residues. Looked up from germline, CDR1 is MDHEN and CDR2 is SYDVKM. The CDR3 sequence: CASSLTYEQYF. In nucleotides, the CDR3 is TGTGCCAGCAGTTTAACCTACGAGCAGTACTTC. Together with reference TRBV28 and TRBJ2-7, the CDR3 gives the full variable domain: DVKVTQSSRYLVKRTGEKVFLECVQDMDHENMFWYRQDPGLGLRLIYFSYDVKMKEKGDIPEGYSVSREKKERFSLILESASTNQTSMYLCASSLTYEQYFGPGTRLTVT.